What follows are 23 T cell receptor beta chains derived from one specimen sequenced in a study of CXCR3-negative and CXCR3-positive naive CD8 T cells. UMI labels and 5' RACE were used to prepare the TRB cDNA libraries. TCRdb reprocessed the 5' RACE reads and keeps a single row for each CDR3 protein, giving no DNA. This repertoire includes approximately 83,000 distinct CDR3 sequences. The material sequenced was naive CXCR3- CD8+ T cells from blood. The subset: CD45RO-CCR7+CD27+CD95- naive CD8+ T cells lacking CXCR3 (TNR3-). Receptors originate from a human donor in good health. Some clones in this sample may be carry-over from other donors' samples.

V is TRBV7-3 and J is TRBJ2-7; the D call from TCRdb, TRBD1, cannot be confirmed without DNA. Germline V gene sequence: CDR1 SGHTA, CDR2 FQGTGA. CDR3 length: 14 residues. The CDR3 sequence is CASSPGGGHYEQYF.

The chain combines TRBV29-1 with TRBJ1-2; checking the TCRdb D call of TRBD1 is not possible without DNA. The germline V gene has CDR1 SQVTM and CDR2 ANQGSEA. The CDR3 extends over 13 amino acids. CDR3 loop: CSVSTGDSLGYTF.

The rearrangement joins TRBV29-1 to TRBJ2-7; lacking DNA, the TRBD2 call made by TCRdb goes unchecked. The V gene's germline CDR1 is SQVTM and CDR2 ANQGSEA. CDR3 length equals 17 residues. The CDR3 protein is CSVEGILAGSETYEQYF.

The V call is TRBV28, the J call TRBJ2-7; the D gene TCRdb calls, TRBD2, cannot be checked with no DNA. Germline loops: CDR1 MDHEN, CDR2 SYDVKM. This CDR3 is built from 16 residues. The CDR3 protein is CASTPRDRNFYYEQYF.

The chain employs TRBV6-4 and TRBJ2-7. Germline V CDR1 and CDR2: MRHNA, SNTAGT. This CDR3 is 14 amino acids long. The CDR3 sequence is CAISDPGSSYEQYF.

The gene calls are TRBV7-9 and TRBJ1-1. Germline V lookup: CDR1 SEHNR, CDR2 FQNEAQ (reference sequence). This CDR3 has 15 amino acids. CDR3 in amino acids: CASSLLVRVNTEAFF. Together with reference TRBV7-9 and TRBJ1-1, the CDR3 gives the full variable domain: DTGVSQNPRHKITKRGQNVTFRCDPISEHNRLYWYRQTLGQGPEFLTYFQNEAQLEKSRLLSDRFSAERPKGSFSTLEIQRTEQGDSAMYLCASSLLVRVNTEAFFGQGTRLTVV.

The CDR3 sequence: CASLHVGTGDPYEQYF. This sequence joins TRBV6-1 and TRBJ2-7; the TCRdb D gene call, TRBD1, has no DNA to confirm it. Per germline, CDR1 MNHNS and CDR2 SASEGT. CDR3 length equals 16 residues.

The V gene is TRBV28, the J gene TRBJ2-5; the D gene TCRdb calls, TRBD1, cannot be checked with no DNA. The germline CDR1 and CDR2 sequences are MDHEN and SYDVKM. CDR3 length equals 16 residues. CDR3 amino acids: CASSPPPGRGRETQYF.

The CDR3 is CASSQVLLQGDTEAFF. The chain carries TRBV4-3 and TRBJ1-1; with no DNA, the TCRdb D assignment of TRBD1 cannot be verified. The CDR3 is made up of 16 amino acids. The V gene's germline CDR1 is LGHNA and CDR2 YSLEER.

V usage is TRBV29-1 and J usage is TRBJ1-2; the D call from TCRdb, TRBD1, cannot be confirmed without DNA. Germline loops: CDR1 SQVTM, CDR2 ANQGSEA. The length of the CDR3 is 12 residues. CDR3 amino acids: CSVPGGGRGYTF.

The rearrangement links TRBV6-1 to TRBJ2-3; there is no DNA to check the TCRdb D call of TRBD1. Germline lookup yields CDR1 MNHNS and CDR2 SASEGT. There are 15 residues in the CDR3. The CDR3 here is CASSETGRYTDTQYF.

The chain combines TRBV12-3 or TRBV12-4 with TRBJ1-3. This CDR3 has 13 residues. The CDR3 sequence: CASSLGKYGTIYF.

This chain connects TRBV6-5 to TRBJ2-1. The CDR3 totals 14 residues. Looked up from germline, CDR1 is MNHEY and CDR2 is SVGAGI. CDR3 loop: CASSYEGYYNEQFF.

The chain combines TRBV7-9 with TRBJ2-7; TCRdb designates TRBD1, a call that cannot be tested without DNA. This CDR3 is 12 amino acids long. Germline V CDR1 and CDR2: SEHNR, FQNEAQ (reference sequence). The CDR3 here is CASSFGGSEQYF.

V is TRBV5-6 and J is TRBJ2-3; checking the TCRdb D call of TRBD1 is not possible without DNA. This CDR3 contains 17 residues. The germline V gene has CDR1 SGHDT and CDR2 YYEEEE. The CDR3 sequence is CASSFDDRVTTTDTQYF.

V and J are TRBV15 and TRBJ2-7. Germline values: CDR1 LNHNV, CDR2 YYDKDF (reference sequence). The CDR3 is 14 residues long. The CDR3: CATSRDKGGYEQYF.

CDR3 residues: CASSHWGPNTGELFF. The genes are TRBV21-1 and TRBJ2-2; the TCRdb call, TRBD1, lacks DNA for checking. TRBV21-1 is tagged as a pseudogene. This CDR3 spans 15 amino acids.

CDR3 residues: CSVADTNTGELFF. The rearrangement links TRBV29-1 to TRBJ2-2. The germline gives CDR1 SQVTM, CDR2 ANQGSEA. The CDR3 sequence is 13 residues long.

This chain links TRBV12-3 or TRBV12-4 with TRBJ2-3; absent DNA, TCRdb's TRBD1 call cannot be checked. This CDR3 spans 12 amino acids. The CDR3 sequence is CASSQNRDTQYF.

The rearrangement joins TRBV12-3 or TRBV12-4 to TRBJ1-5; TCRdb selects TRBD1, and the lack of DNA leaves this call unchecked. This CDR3 is 15 amino acids long. The CDR3 here is CASSLEDRVHQPQHF.

The J gene is TRBJ1-1, the V gene TRBV5-1; the TCRdb call, TRBD1, lacks DNA for checking. Germline loops: CDR1 SGHRS, CDR2 YFSETQ. The CDR3 spans 13 residues. CDR3 sequence: CASSLFRGREAFF.

The rearrangement links TRBV6-6 to TRBJ1-4. Per the germline V gene, CDR1 is MNHNY and CDR2 is SVGAGI (reference sequence). The CDR3 covers 15 residues. This CDR3 reads CASSSQSGSNEKLFF.

V usage is TRBV6-5 and J usage is TRBJ1-4. The CDR3 contains 13 residues. Germline V lookup: CDR1 MNHEY, CDR2 SVGAGI. CDR3 residues: CASREGKGEKLFF.